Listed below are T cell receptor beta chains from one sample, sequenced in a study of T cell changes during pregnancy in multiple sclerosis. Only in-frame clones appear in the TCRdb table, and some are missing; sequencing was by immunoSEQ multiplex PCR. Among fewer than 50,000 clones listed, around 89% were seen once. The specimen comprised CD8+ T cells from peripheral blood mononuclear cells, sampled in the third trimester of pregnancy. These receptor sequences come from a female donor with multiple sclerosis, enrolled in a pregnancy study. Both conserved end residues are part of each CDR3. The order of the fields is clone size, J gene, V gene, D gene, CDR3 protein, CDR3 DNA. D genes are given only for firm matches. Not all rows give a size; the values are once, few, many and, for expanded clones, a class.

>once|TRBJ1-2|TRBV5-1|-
CASSLAGTFGTF
TGCGCCAGCAGCTTGGCCGGGACATTTGGGACCTTC
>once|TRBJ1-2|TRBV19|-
CASSIPGDYGYTF
TGTGCCAGTAGTATCCCCGGGGACTATGGCTACACCTTC
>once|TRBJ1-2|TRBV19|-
CASGTGANYGYTF
TGTGCCTCCGGGACTGGGGCTAACTATGGCTACACCTTC
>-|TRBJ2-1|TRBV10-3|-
CAISESGGSYNEQFF
TGTGCCATCAGTGAGTCGGGGGGCTCCTACAATGAGCAGTTCTTC
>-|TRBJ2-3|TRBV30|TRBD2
CAWSVLGRDTDTQYF
TGTGCCTGGAGTGTACTCGGGAGGGACACAGATACGCAGTATTTT
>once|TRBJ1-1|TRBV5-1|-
CASSLSFGVNTEAFF
TGCGCCAGCAGCTTATCATTCGGGGTGAACACTGAAGCTTTCTTT
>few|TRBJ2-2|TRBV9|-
CASSPGGAGTGELFF
TGTGCCAGCAGCCCTGGGGGGGCGGGCACCGGGGAGCTGTTTTTT
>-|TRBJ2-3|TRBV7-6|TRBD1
CASGGQGSSTDTQYF
TGTGCCAGCGGGGGACAGGGATCCAGCACAGATACGCAGTATTTT
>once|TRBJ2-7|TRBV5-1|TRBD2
CASSPIGGGYEQYF
TGCGCCAGCAGCCCTATTGGGGGGGGATACGAGCAGTACTTC
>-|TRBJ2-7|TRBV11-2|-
CASSHGHAYEQYF
TGTGCCAGCAGCCACGGACACGCCTACGAGCAGTACTTC
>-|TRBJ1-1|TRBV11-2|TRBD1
CASSPWDRVKNTEAFF
TGTGCCAGCAGCCCCTGGGACAGGGTTAAGAACACTGAAGCTTTCTTT
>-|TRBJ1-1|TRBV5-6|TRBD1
CASSRTGGTEAFF
TGTGCCAGCAGCCGGACAGGGGGCACTGAAGCTTTCTTT
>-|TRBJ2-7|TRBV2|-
CASTGTTGAFF
TGTGCCAGCACTGGTACGACAGGTGCGTTCTTC